Presented here are 22 T cell receptor beta chains from one specimen sequenced in a study of control samples from healthy donors and cancer patients. Only in-frame clones appear in the TCRdb table, and some are missing; sequencing was by immunoSEQ multiplex PCR. The sample has fewer than 70,000 clones, around 95% seen once. Sequencing used blood. The receptor source for this set is a man under 40 in good health.

V and J are TRBV6-6 and TRBJ1-1; TRBD1 aligns across 9 bases. This CDR3 has 13 residues. J lost 12 bases, V lost 4 bases, and 9 bases had no gene match. The germline V gene encodes CDR1 MNHNY and CDR2 SVGAGI (reference sequence). Written as DNA, the CDR3 is TGTGCCAGCAGTTCCCCGGGACAGGGTTCGACTTTCTTT. Protein sequence: CASSSPGQGSTFF.

CDR3 nucleotides: TGTGCCAGCAGCCAAGATAGGGGCGGGCCTTTAGGCTATGGCTACACCTTC. It codes for CASSQDRGGPLGYGYTF. This chain connects TRBV4-2 to TRBJ1-2; D might be TRBD1 (5 bases). V was clipped by 0 bases and J by 4 bases, with 18 bases between them. The CDR3 covers 17 residues. Germline V gene sequence: CDR1 LGHNA, CDR2 YNFKEQ.

This chain joins TRBV21-1 and TRBJ1-1; the tabulated D call, TRBD1, remains unverified against the DNA. TRBV21-1 is assigned pseudogene status. This CDR3 is 16 amino acids long. The CDR3 loop reads CASSKDRGKMNTEAFF. The CDR3 coding sequence is TGTGCCAGCAGCAAGGACAGGGGAAAGATGAACACTGAAGCTTTCTTT.

The chain carries TRBV7-2 and TRBJ1-4; D gene uncertain. Germline CDR1 is SGHTA and CDR2 is FQGNSA. V was cut by 5 bases and J by 7 bases, with 17 bases left in between. This CDR3 region has 15 residues. The CDR3 DNA reads as TGTGCCAGCAGCGGCGGAGTGAGTCGCGGTGAAAAACTGTTTTTT. Protein product: CASSGGVSRGEKLFF.

The CDR3 is CASSEIRTGGPPLHF. The CDR3 nucleotides are TGTGCCAGCAGTGAAATTCGGACAGGGGGCCCACCCCTCCACTTT. J is TRBJ1-6 and V is TRBV6-1; 11 nucleotides line up with TRBD1. The CDR3 totals 15 residues. Germline CDR1 MNHNS, CDR2 SASEGT. J was trimmed by 11 bases and V by 2 bases; bases with no gene match: 5.

The V call is TRBV7-9, the J call TRBJ1-4; D is unclear. Germline lookup yields CDR1 SEHNR and CDR2 FQNEAQ (reference sequence). CDR3 length: 14 residues. V lost 5 bases and J lost 0, with 7 bases in between. In DNA form, the CDR3 reads TGTGCCAGCAGCCGAACAGCAACTAATGAAAAACTGTTTTTT. Translating gives CASSRTATNEKLFF.

The chain uses TRBV6-5 and TRBJ2-2; TRBD2 might be the D (6 bases). The CDR3 has 15 amino acids. Looked up from germline, CDR1 is MNHEY and CDR2 is SVGAGI. The ends were cut back, 7 bases at V and 5 bases at J, with 17 bases in the middle. The CDR3 here is CASKGIVGTTGELFF. CDR3 DNA: TGTGCCAGCAAGGGGATAGTTGGGACTACCGGGGAGCTGTTTTTT.

Details on this clone: The sample has other DNA sequences that encode this CDR3 too. V and J are TRBV19 and TRBJ1-5; 12 bases fit TRBD1. CDR3 size: 14 residues. V shed 6 bases and J 7 bases; nucleotides not matched to a gene: 4. CDR1 LNHDA and CDR2 SQIVND come from the germline V gene (reference sequence). In DNA, the CDR3 is TGTGCCAGTAGCGGGACAGGGGGCGGGCAGCCCCAGCATTTT. Amino acids: CASSGTGGGQPQHF.

The genes are TRBV30 and TRBJ1-5; D remains unclear. The CDR3 is made up of 16 amino acids. The V end was cut by 5 bases, the J end by 5 bases, with 22 bases between. CDR1 and CDR2 (germline): GTSNPN, SVGIG (reference sequence). The CDR3 sequence is CAWQESRPQAHQPQHF. In DNA, the CDR3 is TGTGCCTGGCAGGAGAGTCGCCCTCAGGCCCATCAGCCCCAGCATTTT. The full variable domain, completed using reference TRBV30 and TRBJ1-5, is SQTIHQWPATLVQPVGSPLSLECTVEGTSNPNLYWYRQAAGRGLQLLFYSVGIGQISSEVPQNLSASRPQDRQFILSSKKLLLSDSGFYLCAWQESRPQAHQPQHFGDGTRLSIL.

The V gene is TRBV29-1, the J gene TRBJ1-2; D remains unclear. The CDR3 runs 14 residues. The V end was cut by 7 bases, the J end by 4 bases, with 19 bases between. Germline CDR1 and CDR2: SQVTM and ANQGSEA. The CDR3 protein is CSADPQAKGYGYTF. In DNA, the CDR3 is TGCAGCGCCGACCCCCAGGCGAAGGGCTATGGCTACACCTTC. Drawing the rest from reference TRBV29-1 and TRBJ1-2, the complete variable domain is SAVISQKPSRDICQRGTSLTIQCQVDSQVTMMFWYRQQPGQSLTLIATANQGSEATYESGFVIDKFPISRPNLTFSTLTVSNMSPEDSSIYLCSADPQAKGYGYTFGSGTRLTVV.

This rearrangement joins TRBV12-3 or TRBV12-4 to TRBJ1-2; D not resolved. Deletions cut 3 bases from V and 7 bases from J, with 12 bases between. The CDR3 has 13 amino acids. The CDR3 DNA reads TGTGCCAGCAGTTTGCGTTGGACGGGTGGCTACACCTTC. This codes for CASSLRWTGGYTF.

The chain combines TRBV5-4 with TRBJ2-1; no reliable D call. Deletions cut 0 bases from V and 8 bases from J, with 6 bases between. Germline V gene lookup returns CDR1 SGHNT and CDR2 YYREEE (reference sequence). The CDR3 is 12 residues long. CDR3 sequence: CASSLGSYEQFF. The DNA for the CDR3 is TGTGCCAGCAGCTTGGGTAGCTATGAGCAGTTCTTC.

This chain connects TRBV18 to TRBJ1-4; no reliable D call. V shed 0 bases and J shed 3 bases, with 8 bases lying between them. This CDR3 has 15 amino acids. The V gene's germline CDR1 is KGHSH and CDR2 LQKENI. This CDR3 reads CASSPPSGSNEKLFF. DNA for the CDR3: TGTGCCAGCTCACCACCGTCGGGATCTAATGAAAAACTGTTTTTT.

The chain has TRBV30 and TRBJ1-3, with TRBD1 as a possible D gene (5 bases). Looked up from germline, CDR1 is GTSNPN and CDR2 is SVGIG (reference sequence). The CDR3 has 15 residues. Trimming cost V 0 bases and J 0 bases, with 9 bases left between them. The CDR3 loop reads CAWSVRQSSGNTIYF. CDR3 DNA: TGTGCCTGGAGTGTAAGACAGAGCTCTGGAAACACCATATATTTT.

The chain is built from TRBV7-6 and TRBJ1-4; D is uncertain. The CDR3 spans 13 residues. Germline lookup yields CDR1 SGHVS and CDR2 FNYEAQ. V lost 6 bases and J 6 bases, leaving 11 bases between the germline ends. The CDR3 nucleotides are TGTGCCAGCAGAGGGAGTGTCGATGAAAAACTGTTTTTT. It encodes CASRGSVDEKLFF.

V gene TRBV28 combines with J gene TRBJ2-7, with 12 bases that match TRBD1. Germline CDR1 reads MDHEN; CDR2 reads SYDVKM. Losses at the gene ends were 5 bases for V and 6 bases for J; bases not matched to a gene: 2. The length of the CDR3 is 13 residues. Written as DNA, the CDR3 is TGTGCCAGCAGTCGGGACAGGGGGCGCGAGCAGTACTTC. Translation gives CASSRDRGREQYF.

V gene TRBV25-1 combines with J gene TRBJ2-7, with D perhaps given as TRBD1 or TRBD2 (5 bases each). The CDR3 contains 14 residues. Per germline, CDR1 MGHDK and CDR2 SYGVNS. V was clipped by 9 bases and J by 6 bases, with 21 bases between them. The CDR3 DNA follows: TGTGCCAGTACCGTCCGGGACGGTCCAGGCGAGCAGTACTTC. This translates into CASTVRDGPGEQYF.

The V gene is TRBV27, the J gene TRBJ2-7; 9 bases agree with TRBD1. V shed 2 bases and J 3 bases; nucleotides not matched to a gene: 11. The CDR3 is made up of 17 amino acids. The germline V gene encodes CDR1 MNHEY and CDR2 SMNVEV (reference sequence). The CDR3 coding sequence is TGTGCCAGCAGTTTAGGGGAACAGGGGGCCTTCGTCTACGAGCAGTACTTC. Protein product: CASSLGEQGAFVYEQYF.

This clone appeared once. This chain joins TRBV19 and TRBJ1-6, with D perhaps matching TRBD1 (5 bases). The CDR3 spans 16 residues. The V gene lost 3 bases and the J gene lost 4 bases, with 13 bases spanning the gap. Germline V gene lookup returns CDR1 LNHDA and CDR2 SQIVND (reference sequence). In DNA form, the CDR3 reads TGTGCCAGTAGTATGGGTAACAGGATATATAATTCACCCCTCCACTTT. Translated: CASSMGNRIYNSPLHF.

The V and J genes are TRBV6-5 and TRBJ2-1; D perhaps matches TRBD2 (7 bases). CDR1 and CDR2 (germline): MNHEY, SVGAGI. The CDR3 has 16 residues. With 0 bases removed from V and 2 bases from J, the gap between germline ends came to 11 bases. The CDR3 DNA reads TGTGCCAGCAGTTACTCCGGCGGGGGCGCCTACAATGAGCAGTTCTTC. It is translated as CASSYSGGGAYNEQFF.

The chain uses TRBV18 and TRBJ1-3; no clear D gene. The CDR3 loop spans 15 amino acids. The germline gives CDR1 KGHSH, CDR2 LQKENI. Trimming took 3 bases from V and 4 from J, leaving 13 bases between them. CDR3 sequence: CASSPVEGRGNTIYF. In DNA form, the CDR3 reads TGTGCCAGCTCACCTGTCGAGGGCCGGGGAAACACCATATATTTT.

This clone was observed a handful of times. The chain joins TRBV7-2 to TRBJ1-4; 9 nucleotides agree with TRBD1. CDR3 length equals 14 residues. The junction had 3 bases not matched to a gene; V was cut back by 3 bases and J by 7 bases. Per germline, CDR1 SGHTA and CDR2 FQGNSA. Here the CDR3 reads CASSFGQGSEKLFF. The CDR3 DNA reads TGTGCCAGCAGCTTCGGACAGGGGAGTGAAAAACTGTTTTTT.